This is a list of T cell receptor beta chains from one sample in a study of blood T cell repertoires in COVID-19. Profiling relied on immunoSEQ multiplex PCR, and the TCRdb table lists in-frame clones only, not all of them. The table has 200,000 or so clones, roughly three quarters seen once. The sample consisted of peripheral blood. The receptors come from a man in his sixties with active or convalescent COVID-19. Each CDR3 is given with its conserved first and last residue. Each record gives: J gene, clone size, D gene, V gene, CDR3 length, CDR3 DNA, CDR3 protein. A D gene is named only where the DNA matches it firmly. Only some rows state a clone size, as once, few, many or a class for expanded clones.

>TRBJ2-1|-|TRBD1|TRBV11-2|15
TGTGCCAGCAGCTTGGGTGACAGGGAGTACAATGAGCAGTTCTTC
CASSLGDREYNEQFF
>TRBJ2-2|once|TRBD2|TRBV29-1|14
TGCAGCGTTGTAGCGGGACCCAACACCGGGGAGCTGTTTTTT
CSVVAGPNTGELFF
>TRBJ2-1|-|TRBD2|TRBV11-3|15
TGTGCCAGCAGCCGAGGACTAGCGGGACACAATGAGCAGTTCTTC
CASSRGLAGHNEQFF
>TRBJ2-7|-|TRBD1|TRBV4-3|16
TGCGCCAGCAGCCAAGTCAGCACAGGGGGTATAGGCGAGCAGTACTTC
CASSQVSTGGIGEQYF
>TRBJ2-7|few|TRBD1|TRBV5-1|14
TGCGCCAGCAGCCCCCGGACAGGGAATGACGAGCAGTACTTC
CASSPRTGNDEQYF
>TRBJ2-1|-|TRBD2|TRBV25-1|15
TGTGCCAGCAGTGATTCAGGGAGGGTTTACAATGAGCAGTTCTTC
CASSDSGRVYNEQFF
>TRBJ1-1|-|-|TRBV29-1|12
TGCAGCGTTGAGCGGCAGAACACTGAAGCTTTCTTT
CSVERQNTEAFF
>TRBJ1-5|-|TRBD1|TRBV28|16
TGTGCCAGCAGAGATAGGACAGGGGGTAGCAATCAGCCCCAGCATTTT
CASRDRTGGSNQPQHF
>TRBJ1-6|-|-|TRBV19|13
TGTGCCAGTAGTCCGGAGGACGATTCACCCCTCCACTTT
CASSPEDDSPLHF
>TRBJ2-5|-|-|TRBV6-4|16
TGTGCCTGCCCGGACTGCGGGTTTTCGGATAGAGAGACCCAGTACTTC
CACPDCGFSDRETQYF
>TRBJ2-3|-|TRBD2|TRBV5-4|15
TGTGCCAGCAGCTTGGCCGGGGGGGGCTCTGGTACGCAGTATTTT
CASSLAGGGSGTQYF
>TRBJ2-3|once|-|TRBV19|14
TGTGCCAGTAGTACCCCAGGGGGGACAGATACGCAGTATTTT
CASSTPGGTDTQYF
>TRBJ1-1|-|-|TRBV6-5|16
TGTGCCAGCAGTTACTATGGGGGCGATACGAACACTGAAGCTTTCTTT
CASSYYGGDTNTEAFF
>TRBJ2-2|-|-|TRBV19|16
TGTGCCAGTAGTATAAGACAGCCTGCTAACACCGGGGAGCTGTTTTTT
CASSIRQPANTGELFF
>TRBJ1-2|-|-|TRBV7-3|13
TGTGCCAGCAGCTTAGGGGGAGGCTATGGCTACACCTTC
CASSLGGGYGYTF
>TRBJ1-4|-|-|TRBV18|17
TGTGCCAGCTCATTACAACCAGTAGGGGCGTTTAATGAAAAACTGTTTTTT
CASSLQPVGAFNEKLFF
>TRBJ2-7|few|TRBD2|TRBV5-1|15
TGCGCCAGCAGACCCCCTAGCGGGAGCGCCTACGAGCAGTACTTC
CASRPPSGSAYEQYF
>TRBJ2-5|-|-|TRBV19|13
TGTGCCAGTAGTATAAGCAGGGATGAGACCCAGTACTTC
CASSISRDETQYF
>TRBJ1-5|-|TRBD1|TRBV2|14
TGTGCCAGCAGAGGGACAGGGGTGTTGCAGCCCCAGCATTTT
CASRGTGVLQPQHF
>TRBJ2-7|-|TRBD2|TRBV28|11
TGTGCCACCCTCGGGAGGTACGAGCAGTACTTC
CATLGRYEQYF
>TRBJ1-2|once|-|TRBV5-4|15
TGTGCCAGCAGTCCCGGGACTGCTGGACCGTATGGCTACACCTTC
CASSPGTAGPYGYTF
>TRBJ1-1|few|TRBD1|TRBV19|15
TGTGCCAGTAGTAGGAGACAGGGGGCCTACACTGAAGCTTTCTTT
CASSRRQGAYTEAFF
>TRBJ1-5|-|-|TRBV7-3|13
TGTGCCAGCAGCTTAACGCGAGGGCAGCCCCAGCATTTT
CASSLTRGQPQHF
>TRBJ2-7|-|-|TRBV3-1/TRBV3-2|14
TGTGCCAGCAGCCAAGCGGTTCTAGCGAACGAGCAGTACTTC
CASSQAVLANEQYF
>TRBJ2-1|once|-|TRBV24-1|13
TGTGCCACCAGTGCCGTCGGTTACAATGAGCAGTTCTTC
CATSAVGYNEQFF
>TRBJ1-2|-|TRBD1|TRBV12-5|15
TGTGCTAGTGGTTTGGGGGGACAGACTAACTATGGCTACACCTTC
CASGLGGQTNYGYTF
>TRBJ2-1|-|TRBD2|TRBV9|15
TGTGCCAGCAGCACTAGCGGGAGTACGAACAATGAGCAGTTCTTC
CASSTSGSTNNEQFF
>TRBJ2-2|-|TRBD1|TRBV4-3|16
TGCGCCAGCAGCCCCTTGGGACAGGTGAACACCGGGGAGCTGTTTTTT
CASSPLGQVNTGELFF
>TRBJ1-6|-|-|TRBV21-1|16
TGTGCCAGCAGCACGGACAACAGCTCCTATAATTCACCCCTCCACTTT
CASSTDNSSYNSPLHF
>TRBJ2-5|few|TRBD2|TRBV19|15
TGTGCCAGTAGTTCCCTTAGCGGGAGGAAAGAGACCCAGTACTTC
CASSSLSGRKETQYF
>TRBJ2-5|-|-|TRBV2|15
TGTGCCAGCAGTGAAGTGATGGGGGCACAAGAGACCCAGTACTTC
CASSEVMGAQETQYF
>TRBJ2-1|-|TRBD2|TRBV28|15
TGTGCCAGCACAACAGCGGGAGTACTCTACAATGAGCAGTTCTTC
CASTTAGVLYNEQFF
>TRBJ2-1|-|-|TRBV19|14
TGTGCCAGTAGTAGGGAGATCGGGTACAATGAGCAGTTCTTC
CASSREIGYNEQFF
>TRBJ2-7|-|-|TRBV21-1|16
TGTGCCAGCAGCAATATGACTAGCGGGATGCGCTACGAGCAGTACTTC
CASSNMTSGMRYEQYF
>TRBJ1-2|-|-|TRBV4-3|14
TGCGCCAGCAGCCAAGAACGGAGGGACTATGGCTACACCTTC
CASSQERRDYGYTF
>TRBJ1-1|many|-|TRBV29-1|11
TGCAGCGTTGCCATCAAAACTGAAGCTTTCTTT
CSVAIKTEAFF